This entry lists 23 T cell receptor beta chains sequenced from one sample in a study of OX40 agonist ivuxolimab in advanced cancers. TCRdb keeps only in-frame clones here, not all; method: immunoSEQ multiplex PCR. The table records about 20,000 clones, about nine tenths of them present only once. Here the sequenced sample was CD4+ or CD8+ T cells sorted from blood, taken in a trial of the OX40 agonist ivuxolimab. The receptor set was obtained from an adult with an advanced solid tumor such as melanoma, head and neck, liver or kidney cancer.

CDR3 in DNA: TGTGCCAGCAGCCAAGACGTCGCCGGGCGGACAGGCTACACCTTC. Translating it yields CASSQDVAGRTGYTF. The V call is TRBV14, the J call TRBJ1-2, with D perhaps matching TRBD1 (5 bases). The V and J ends lost 0 bases and 8 bases respectively, with 16 bases between them. Germline lookup yields CDR1 SGHDN and CDR2 FVKESK. There are 15 residues in the CDR3.

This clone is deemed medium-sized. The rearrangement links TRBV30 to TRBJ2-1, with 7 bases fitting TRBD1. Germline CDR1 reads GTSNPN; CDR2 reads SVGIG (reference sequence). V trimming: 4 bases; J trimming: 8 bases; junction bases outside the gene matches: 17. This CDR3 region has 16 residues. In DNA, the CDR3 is TGTGCCTGGACACACCGGGACAGAAGCCCCTCCGATGAGCAGTTCTTC. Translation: CAWTHRDRSPSDEQFF.

As DNA, the CDR3 is TGTGCCAGCAGCTTATGGGCAAGCTCCTACGAGCAGTACTTC. Its translation: CASSLWASSYEQYF. The chain has TRBV7-2 and TRBJ2-7; D gene ambiguous. The CDR3 is made up of 14 amino acids. Germline-derived CDR1 and CDR2 are SGHTA and FQGNSA. Trimming removed 2 bases at V and 0 bases at J, with 8 bases between.

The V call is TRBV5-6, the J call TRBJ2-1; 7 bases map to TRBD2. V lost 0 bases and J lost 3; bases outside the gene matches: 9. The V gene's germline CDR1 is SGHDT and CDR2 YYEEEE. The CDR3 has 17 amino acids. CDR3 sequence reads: CASSLVEWEGLYNEQFF. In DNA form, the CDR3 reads TGTGCCAGCAGCTTGGTGGAGTGGGAGGGCCTCTACAATGAGCAGTTCTTC.

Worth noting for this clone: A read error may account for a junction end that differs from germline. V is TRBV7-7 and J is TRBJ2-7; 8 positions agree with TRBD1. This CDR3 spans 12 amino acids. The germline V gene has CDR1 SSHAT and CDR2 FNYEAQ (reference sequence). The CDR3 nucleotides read TGTGCTAGCAGCCCGGACAGGGTCGAGCAGTACTTC. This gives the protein CASSPDRVEQYF.

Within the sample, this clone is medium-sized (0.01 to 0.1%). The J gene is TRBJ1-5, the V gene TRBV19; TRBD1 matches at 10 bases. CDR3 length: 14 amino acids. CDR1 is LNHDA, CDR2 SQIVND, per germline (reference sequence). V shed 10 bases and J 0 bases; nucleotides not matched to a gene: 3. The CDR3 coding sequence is TGTGCCACTGGGACAGGGGATAGCAATCAGCCCCAGCATTTT. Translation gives CATGTGDSNQPQHF.

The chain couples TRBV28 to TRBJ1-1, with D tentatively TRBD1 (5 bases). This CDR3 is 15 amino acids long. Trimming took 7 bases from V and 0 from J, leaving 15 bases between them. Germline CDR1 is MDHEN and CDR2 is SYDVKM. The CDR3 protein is CASNKLDSLNTEAFF. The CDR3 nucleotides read TGTGCCAGCAATAAACTTGACAGCTTGAACACTGAAGCTTTCTTT.

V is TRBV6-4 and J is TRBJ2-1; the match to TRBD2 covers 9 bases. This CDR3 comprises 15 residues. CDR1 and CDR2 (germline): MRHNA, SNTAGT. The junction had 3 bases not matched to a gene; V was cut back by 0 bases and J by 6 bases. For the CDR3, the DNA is TGTGCCAGCAGTGACTCAAAGCGGGAGGTCAATGAGCAGTTCTTC. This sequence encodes CASSDSKREVNEQFF.

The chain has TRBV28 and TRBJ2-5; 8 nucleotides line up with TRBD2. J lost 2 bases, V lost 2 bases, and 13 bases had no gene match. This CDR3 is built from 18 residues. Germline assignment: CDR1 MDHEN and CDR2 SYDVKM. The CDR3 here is CASSLTSGLTSAQETQYF. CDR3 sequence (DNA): TGTGCCAGCAGTTTAACTAGCGGTCTTACCTCCGCACAAGAGACCCAGTACTTC.

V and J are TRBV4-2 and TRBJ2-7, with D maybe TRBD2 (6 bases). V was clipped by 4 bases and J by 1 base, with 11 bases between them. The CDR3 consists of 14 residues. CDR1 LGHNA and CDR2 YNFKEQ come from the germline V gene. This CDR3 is CASSPGVESYEQYF. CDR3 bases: TGTGCCAGCAGCCCGGGAGTCGAATCCTACGAGCAGTACTTC.

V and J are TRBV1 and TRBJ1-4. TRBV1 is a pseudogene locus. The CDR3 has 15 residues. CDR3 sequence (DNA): TGCACCAGCAGCCTCCAAAATATCGCGTGGGAAAAACTGTTTTTT. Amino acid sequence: CTSSLQNIAWEKLFF.

In nucleotides, the CDR3 is TGCAGCGTCCTGACAGGGTCCTATGGCTACACCTTC. Translated, it gives CSVLTGSYGYTF. This chain joins TRBV29-1 and TRBJ1-2; 7 bases are shared with TRBD1. V lost 6 bases to trimming and J lost 4 bases; unmatched junction nucleotides: 5. CDR3 size: 12 residues. Per germline, CDR1 SQVTM and CDR2 ANQGSEA. The whole variable domain, remainder taken from reference TRBV29-1 and TRBJ1-2, is SAVISQKPSRDICQRGTSLTIQCQVDSQVTMMFWYRQQPGQSLTLIATANQGSEATYESGFVIDKFPISRPNLTFSTLTVSNMSPEDSSIYLCSVLTGSYGYTFGSGTRLTVV.

This CDR3 reads CASENRGHSYEQYF. The CDR3 nucleotides read TGTGCCAGCGAAAACAGGGGGCACTCCTACGAGCAGTACTTC. The chain carries TRBV11-3 and TRBJ2-7; 9 nucleotides agree with TRBD1. Germline-derived CDR1 and CDR2 are SGHNT and YENEEA. The CDR3 has 14 amino acids. The V segment lost 8 bases and the J segment 0 bases; nucleotides outside the gene matches: 5. The whole variable domain, remainder taken from reference TRBV11-3 and TRBJ2-7, is EAGVVQSPRYKIIEKKQPVAFWCNPISGHNTLYWYLQNLGQGPELLIRYENEEAVDDSQLPKDRFSAERLKGVDSTLKIQPAELGDSAVYLCASENRGHSYEQYFGPGTRLTVT.

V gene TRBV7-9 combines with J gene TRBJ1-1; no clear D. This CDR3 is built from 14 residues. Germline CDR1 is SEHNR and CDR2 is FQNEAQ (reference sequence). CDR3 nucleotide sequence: TGTGCTACCTATGAGACTCGAGTAAACACTGAAGCTTTCTTT. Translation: CATYETRVNTEAFF.

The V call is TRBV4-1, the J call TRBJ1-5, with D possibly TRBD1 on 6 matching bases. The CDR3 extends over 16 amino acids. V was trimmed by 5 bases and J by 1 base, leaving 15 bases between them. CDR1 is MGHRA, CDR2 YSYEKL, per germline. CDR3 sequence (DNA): TGCGCCAGCAGCTCCGGGGCGACAGGAAGCAATCAGCCCCAGCATTTT. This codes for CASSSGATGSNQPQHF.

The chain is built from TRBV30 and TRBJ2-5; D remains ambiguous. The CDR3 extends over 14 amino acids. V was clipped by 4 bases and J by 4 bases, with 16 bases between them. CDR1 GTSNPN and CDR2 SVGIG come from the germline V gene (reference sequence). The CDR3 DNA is TGTGCCTGGATCCCGCCTGTCCAGGTAGAGACCCAGTACTTC. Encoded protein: CAWIPPVQVETQYF.

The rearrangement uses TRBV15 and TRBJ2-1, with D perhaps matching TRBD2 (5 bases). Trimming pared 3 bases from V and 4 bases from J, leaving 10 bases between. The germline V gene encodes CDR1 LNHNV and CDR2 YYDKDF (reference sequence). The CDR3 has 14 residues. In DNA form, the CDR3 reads TGTGCCACCAGCAGGTCGGACTTATACAATGAGCAGTTCTTC. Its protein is CATSRSDLYNEQFF.

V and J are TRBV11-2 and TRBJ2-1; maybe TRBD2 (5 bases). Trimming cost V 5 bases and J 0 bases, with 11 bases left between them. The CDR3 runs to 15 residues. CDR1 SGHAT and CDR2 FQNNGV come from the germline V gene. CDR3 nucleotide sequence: TGTGCCAGCAGCCACTTCCGGGACTCCTACAATGAGCAGTTCTTC. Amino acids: CASSHFRDSYNEQFF.

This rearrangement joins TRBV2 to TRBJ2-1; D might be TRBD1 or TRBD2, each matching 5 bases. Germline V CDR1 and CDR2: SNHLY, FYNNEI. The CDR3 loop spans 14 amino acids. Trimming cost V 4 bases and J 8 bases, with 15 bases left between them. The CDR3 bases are TGTGCCAGCAGTGGGGACCCGGATATATATGAGCAGTTCTTC. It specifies CASSGDPDIYEQFF.

This chain's CDR3 is CASSPRLAEYQETQYF. In DNA, the CDR3 is TGTGCCAGCAGCCCGAGACTAGCGGAGTACCAAGAGACCCAGTACTTC. The chain joins TRBV9 to TRBJ2-5, with TRBD2 matching 9 bases. CDR1 is SGDLS and CDR2 is YYNGEE in the germline V gene. There are 16 residues in the CDR3. After removal of 4 bases from V and 0 bases from J, the junction contained 7 bases not matched to a gene. The full variable domain, completed using reference TRBV9 and TRBJ2-5, is DSGVTQTPKHLITATGQRVTLRCSPRSGDLSVYWYQQSLDQGLQFLIQYYNGEERAKGNILERFSAQQFPDLHSELNLSSLELGDSALYFCASSPRLAEYQETQYFGPGTRLLVL.

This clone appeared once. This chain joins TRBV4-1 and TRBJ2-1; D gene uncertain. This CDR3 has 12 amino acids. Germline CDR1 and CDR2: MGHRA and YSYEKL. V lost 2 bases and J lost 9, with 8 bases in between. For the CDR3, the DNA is TGCGCCAGCAGCCAACATCTGGGTGAGCAGTTCTTC. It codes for CASSQHLGEQFF.

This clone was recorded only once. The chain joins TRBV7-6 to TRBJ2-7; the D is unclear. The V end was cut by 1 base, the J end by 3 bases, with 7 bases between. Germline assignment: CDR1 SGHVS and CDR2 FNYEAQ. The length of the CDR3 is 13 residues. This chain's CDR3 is CASSLGALYEQYF. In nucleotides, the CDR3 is TGTGCCAGCAGCTTAGGGGCCCTCTACGAGCAGTACTTC.

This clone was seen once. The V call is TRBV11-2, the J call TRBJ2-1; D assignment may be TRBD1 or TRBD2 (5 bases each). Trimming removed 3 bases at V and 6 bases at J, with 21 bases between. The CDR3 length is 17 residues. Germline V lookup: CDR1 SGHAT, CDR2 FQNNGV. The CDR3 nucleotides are TGTGCCAGCAGCTTGGAGATCCGGGGCGGGCAGGGCAATGAGCAGTTCTTC. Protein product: CASSLEIRGGQGNEQFF.